This TCR beta chain was profiled in a study of monozygotic twins with inflammatory bowel disease. Broader study findings: Clonotypes shared with others were fewer in IBD patients than in healthy twins, especially with disease activity. Distinguishing T cell subtypes was not possible.

Notes on this clonotype: Its antigen is undetermined.

During cDNA synthesis, UMIs that each contained a 6-nucleotide sample barcode were added by means of template switching. TCRdb reanalyzed the 5' RACE reads, giving one entry per CDR3 protein sequence and no DNA. The sample includes roughly 150,000 distinct CDR3 sequences. Looked up from germline, CDR1 is ENHRY and CDR2 is SYGVKD. The CDR3 loop spans 14 amino acids. The sample consisted of blood. J is TRBJ2-7 and V is TRBV10-3; TCRdb selects TRBD1, and the lack of DNA leaves this call unchecked. This sequence originates from a human donor with ulcerative colitis or Crohn's disease, or a healthy co-twin of an affected twin (not recorded which). The CDR3 is CAIRSGTENYEQYF.